This T cell receptor beta chain was sequenced in a study of blood T cell repertoires in COVID-19. About the research overall: Acute and convalescent COVID-19 samples came from the United States, Italy and Spain. T cells, B-cell-depleted T cells, or PBMCs provided the cDNA or gDNA that served as material.

In the authors' workflow: Amplification from reference gene primers served as the basis for estimated nucleated cell counts. TCRdb's copy holds only in-frame clones and misses some; the assay was immunoSEQ multiplex PCR. V and J calls and clone size are copied from that table; D and trimming were computed from the DNA. The sample has about 230,000 clones; 65% to 85% are singletons. Trimming stripped 4 bases from V and 1 base from J, with 16 bases between. The CDR3 is made up of 16 amino acids. Germline V gene data show CDR1 as SEHNR and CDR2 as FQNEAQ (reference sequence). The TCR comes from a man aged 40-49 years with acute or convalescent COVID-19. The sample comprised peripheral blood. The gene calls are TRBV7-9 and TRBJ1-1; unclear D gene. CDR3 residues: CASSSVRGGRNTEAFF. The CDR3 region has the DNA TGTGCCAGCAGCTCCGTAAGAGGTGGTAGGAACACTGAAGCTTTCTTT.